Listed below are T cell receptor beta chains from one sample, sequenced in a study of blood T cell repertoires in COVID-19. Assay: immunoSEQ multiplex PCR; the TCRdb copy retains only in-frame clones and omits some. In the table there are about 240,000 clones, about nine tenths of which are singletons. What was sequenced was peripheral blood. Receptor source: a man aged 60 to 69 who had recovered from COVID-19. Both conserved end residues are part of each CDR3. The D gene is left open where the match is weak. Only some rows state a clone size, as once, few, many or a class for expanded clones.

>TRBJ1-5|-|-|TRBV15
CATGSTYSNQPQHF
TGTGCCACCGGGAGTACGTATAGCAATCAGCCCCAGCATTTT
>TRBJ2-1|-|-|TRBV5-1
CASSSITPQSYNEQFF
TGCGCCAGCAGCTCGATTACTCCCCAATCTTACAATGAGCAGTTCTTC
>TRBJ1-1|TRBD1|-|TRBV5-4
CASSRGQVNTEAFF
TGTGCCAGCAGCCGAGGACAGGTAAACACTGAAGCTTTCTTT
>TRBJ2-6|TRBD1|-|TRBV7-9
CASSSRDRVLSGANVLTF
TGTGCCAGCAGCTCCCGGGACAGGGTACTCTCTGGGGCCAACGTCCTGACTTTC
>TRBJ2-5|TRBD1|-|TRBV9
CASSSPRQGSKTQYF
TGTGCCAGCAGCTCCCCAAGACAGGGTTCGAAGACCCAGTACTTC
>TRBJ1-3|-|-|TRBV5-5
CASSFQHRNTIYF
TGTGCCAGCAGCTTTCAACACCGAAACACCATATATTTT
>TRBJ1-4|-|-|TRBV5-8
CASSLAALVAGNEKLFF
TGTGCCAGCAGCTTGGCCGCTTTGGTCGCCGGTAATGAAAAACTGTTTTTT
>TRBJ1-2|-|-|TRBV25-1
CASSVGPRGDYGYTF
TGTGCCAGCAGTGTTGGACCCCGGGGGGACTATGGCTACACCTTC
>TRBJ1-3|-|-|TRBV6-5
CASTTPGGSGNTIYF
TGTGCCAGCACCACCCCCGGGGGGTCCGGAAACACCATATATTTT
>TRBJ2-1|-|-|TRBV10-1
CASSEILHNEQFF
TGCGCCAGCAGTGAGATCCTACACAATGAGCAGTTCTTC
>TRBJ1-1|-|-|TRBV2
CASRKNRNTEAFF
TGTGCCAGCAGAAAAAATCGGAACACTGAAGCTTTCTTT
>TRBJ1-1|-|-|TRBV19
CASSIRGAGNTEAFF
TGTGCCAGTAGTATACGCGGGGCCGGTAACACTGAAGCTTTCTTT
>TRBJ1-2|-|-|TRBV9
CASSITGWSGYTF
TGTGCCAGCAGCATAACAGGGTGGAGTGGCTACACCTTC
>TRBJ1-3|TRBD1|-|TRBV5-1
CASSLGQGDGNTIYF
TGCGCCAGCAGCTTGGGACAGGGTGATGGAAACACCATATATTTT
>TRBJ2-6|TRBD1|-|TRBV11-1
CASSLQGATGANVLTF
TGTGCCAGCAGCTTACAGGGGGCAACCGGGGCCAACGTCCTGACTTTC
>TRBJ1-2|-|-|TRBV19
CASSQGYTF
TGTGCCAGTAGTCAGGGCTACACCTTC
>TRBJ1-2|-|-|TRBV30
CAWSPDRVVVYGYTF
TGTGCCTGGAGCCCTGACAGAGTCGTGGTCTATGGCTACACCTTC
>TRBJ2-2|-|few|TRBV5-5
CASSFWVEAGELFF
TGTGCCAGCAGCTTTTGGGTGGAGGCCGGGGAGCTGTTTTTT
>TRBJ1-1|-|-|TRBV14
CASSQDLYTEAFF
TGTGCCAGCAGCCAAGATTTGTACACCGAAGCTTTCTTT
>TRBJ2-1|TRBD1|-|TRBV30
CAWSPGQGTLGQFF
TGTGCCTGGAGTCCGGGACAGGGGACTTTGGGGCAGTTCTTC
>TRBJ2-5|-|-|TRBV10-3
CAISEPGVSETQYF
TGTGCCATCAGTGAACCGGGGGTGAGTGAGACCCAGTACTTC
>TRBJ1-5|TRBD1|few|TRBV7-9
CASSLGDSSNQPQHF
TGTGCCAGCAGCTTAGGGGACAGTAGCAATCAGCCCCAGCATTTT
>TRBJ1-2|TRBD1|-|TRBV5-1
CASRLGQNYGYTF
TGCGCCAGCAGGCTGGGACAGAACTATGGCTACACCTTC
>TRBJ2-6|-|-|TRBV4-2
CASSQDVPKSSGANVLTF
TGTGCCAGCAGCCAAGACGTCCCGAAGAGCTCTGGGGCCAACGTCCTGACTTTC
>TRBJ1-2|TRBD1|-|TRBV4-1
CASSQGQGGNYGYTF
TGCGCCAGCAGCCAAGGACAGGGTGGGAACTATGGCTACACCTTC
>TRBJ1-5|TRBD1|-|TRBV6-5
CASSSGQGTNQPQHF
TGTGCCAGCAGTTCGGGACAGGGAACCAATCAGCCCCAGCATTTT
>TRBJ2-3|-|-|TRBV21-1
CASSKEELGGPDTQYF
TGTGCCAGCAGCAAAGAGGAGTTAGGGGGCCCAGATACGCAGTATTTT
>TRBJ1-2|-|-|TRBV19
CASSISNRLGYTF
TGTGCCAGTAGTATCAGTAATCGTCTTGGCTACACCTTC
>TRBJ1-5|TRBD1|-|TRBV7-9
CASSRTTGAHQPQHF
TGTGCCAGCAGCCGAACAACAGGGGCTCATCAGCCCCAGCATTTT
>TRBJ1-2|-|-|TRBV5-1
CASSLEGKGGYTF
TGCGCCAGCAGTCTGGAGGGGAAGGGTGGCTACACCTTC
>TRBJ2-3|-|-|TRBV2
CASSEADWSMKADTQYF
TGTGCCAGCAGTGAAGCCGACTGGAGTATGAAGGCAGATACGCAGTATTTT
>TRBJ1-2|-|-|TRBV20-1
CSARVGVGYTF
TGCAGTGCTAGAGTCGGGGTCGGCTACACCTTC
>TRBJ1-3|TRBD1|many|TRBV28
CASTHGQGANTIYF
TGTGCCAGCACCCATGGGCAGGGGGCAAACACCATATATTTT
>TRBJ2-3|TRBD2|-|TRBV11-3
CASSAGLAGVPSTDTQYF
TGTGCCAGCAGCGCAGGACTAGCGGGGGTCCCTAGCACAGATACGCAGTATTTT
>TRBJ1-3|TRBD1|once|TRBV28
CASSFWGGQGTGNTIYF
TGTGCCAGCAGTTTTTGGGGGGGACAGGGTACGGGAAACACCATATATTTT
>TRBJ1-5|TRBD1|-|TRBV6-5
CASSLQTGGNQPQHF
TGTGCCAGCAGTTTACAGACAGGGGGGAATCAGCCCCAGCATTTT
>TRBJ2-3|-|-|TRBV6-6
CASSYFKVAGTDTQYF
TGTGCCAGCAGTTACTTTAAAGTAGCGGGCACAGATACGCAGTATTTT
>TRBJ2-5|-|-|TRBV6-5
CASRGTPETQYF
TGTGCCAGTAGGGGGACCCCTGAGACCCAGTACTTC
>TRBJ1-2|-|-|TRBV20-1
CSASPSRGRTNYGYTF
TGCAGTGCTAGTCCTTCCCGGGGGAGGACTAACTATGGCTACACCTTC
>TRBJ1-4|-|few|TRBV4-2
CASSIYEKLFF
TGTGCCAGCAGCATATATGAAAAACTGTTTTTT
>TRBJ2-3|TRBD2|-|TRBV7-2
CASSRSGGPTNTQYF
TGTGCCAGCAGCCGGAGCGGGGGGCCCACCAATACGCAGTATTTT
>TRBJ1-1|-|-|TRBV30
CAWSVSVNTEAFF
TGTGCCTGGAGTGTTTCGGTGAACACTGAAGCTTTCTTT
>TRBJ2-3|TRBD1|-|TRBV28
CASSKTGARADTQYF
TGTGCCAGCAGCAAGACAGGGGCGAGAGCAGATACGCAGTATTTT
>TRBJ2-7|-|once|TRBV3-1/TRBV3-2
CASSLSLGLEQYF
TGTGCCAGCAGCCTCTCTTTGGGGCTCGAGCAGTACTTC
>TRBJ2-6|-|-|TRBV30
CAWRVTGANVLTF
TGTGCCTGGAGGGTCACAGGGGCCAACGTCCTGACTTTC
>TRBJ2-3|TRBD1|-|TRBV6-1
CASSERGRGTDTQYF
TGTGCCAGCAGTGAAAGGGGGCGGGGCACAGATACGCAGTATTTT
>TRBJ2-3|-|-|TRBV5-1
CASSLEWPDTQYF
TGCGCCAGCAGCTTGGAATGGCCAGATACGCAGTATTTT
>TRBJ1-2|TRBD1|-|TRBV9
CASSVRTGPSGYTF
TGTGCCAGCAGCGTTAGGACAGGACCCAGCGGCTACACCTTC
>TRBJ1-1|TRBD1|-|TRBV10-3
CAISGPRDRGLGEAFF
TGTGCCATCAGTGGACCCCGGGACAGGGGACTGGGTGAAGCTTTCTTT
>TRBJ1-1|-|-|TRBV28
CASMGLVNTEAFF
TGTGCCAGCATGGGCTTGGTGAACACTGAAGCTTTCTTT
>TRBJ2-5|-|-|TRBV6-6
CASSPNPQEHGQETQYF
TGTGCCAGCAGTCCCAATCCACAAGAACATGGCCAAGAGACCCAGTACTTC
>TRBJ1-1|-|-|TRBV3-1/TRBV3-2
CASSKGLLNTEAFF
TGTGCCAGCAGCAAGGGACTTTTGAACACTGAAGCTTTCTTT
>TRBJ1-2|-|-|TRBV19
CASSLPRGGYTF
TGTGCCAGTAGTTTACCTCGAGGGGGCTACACCTTC
>TRBJ2-6|-|-|TRBV6-1
CASSEAGQGQGGANVLTF
TGTGCCAGCAGTGAAGCGGGTCAGGGGCAGGGCGGGGCCAACGTCCTGACTTTC